These T cell receptor beta chains were read from a single sample in a study of healthy donors' naive CD4 and CD8 T cells. TCRdb re-called the reads with MiXCR, one entry per CDR3 protein. This sample yields roughly 200,000 distinct CDR3 sequences, of which about 74% are seen a single time; roughly 2.3% belongs to the top ten. The sample consisted of naive CD4+ and CD8+ T cells sorted from blood, pooled from several donors. These receptors all come from a pool of human donors in good health; the sample pools cells from several healthy donors. The CDR3 runs from the conserved cysteine through the conserved F or W. The D gene is left open where the match is weak. A clone size is listed for some rows: how often the clone was seen (once, few, many), or a class if it is expanded.

TRBV29-1	-	-	TRBJ2-7	CSVLARDVLSYEQYF	TGCAGCGTCCTCGCCAGGGACGTGCTATCCTACGAGCAGTACTTC
TRBV5-5	once	-	TRBJ2-7	CASSLDGGPYEQYF	TGTGCCAGCAGCTTGGACGGGGGACCCTACGAGCAGTACTTC
TRBV13	-	-	TRBJ2-7	CASSIFGSGISYEQYF	TGTGCCAGCAGCATCTTCGGGTCAGGGATCTCCTACGAGCAGTACTTC
TRBV19	-	-	TRBJ2-1	CASRMTRRSYNEQFF	TGTGCCAGTAGGATGACTAGGCGATCCTACAATGAGCAGTTCTTC
TRBV10-3	-	TRBD2	TRBJ2-1	CASSRLAGGMDEQFF	TGTGCCAGCAGCAGACTAGCGGGGGGTATGGATGAGCAGTTCTTC
TRBV19	-	-	TRBJ2-1	CASSTRGNNEQFF	TGTGCCAGTAGTACCCGGGGGAACAATGAGCAGTTCTTC
TRBV15	once	-	TRBJ2-7	CATSRDGASFPSEQYF	TGTGCCACCAGCAGAGATGGGGCTAGTTTTCCCTCTGAGCAGTACTTC
TRBV4-3	once	-	TRBJ2-1	CASSQGAVGVYNEQFF	TGCGCCAGCAGCCAAGGGGCAGTCGGAGTGTACAATGAGCAGTTCTTC
TRBV29-1	few	-	TRBJ2-1	CSVEDLDSYNEQFF	TGCAGCGTTGAAGATCTGGACAGTTACAATGAGCAGTTCTTC
TRBV19	-	-	TRBJ2-1	CASRNIEGLSYNEQFF	TGTGCCAGTAGAAACATAGAGGGCCTCTCCTACAATGAGCAGTTCTTC
TRBV29-1	-	-	TRBJ2-4	CSATENTNIQYF	TGCAGCGCCACCGAGAATACAAACATTCAGTACTTC